What follows are 10 T cell receptor beta chains derived from one specimen sequenced in a study of Ad26.COV2.S vaccination and SARS-CoV-2 variants. The treatment was: some 20 received Ad26.COV2.S at low or high dose, single or two shots; roughly 5 received placebo; per-sample allocation not given. At day 63 after the first vaccine or placebo injection, samples were drawn. Assay used: immunoSEQ multiplex PCR; TCRdb lists only in-frame clones, some missing. The sample holds about 440,000 clones, 80% to 95% seen once. The sequences come from peripheral blood, collected in a trial of Ad26.COV2.S vaccine versus placebo. All receptors derive from a person aged 18-60 years who received the Ad26.COV2.S COVID-19 vaccine or a placebo.

V usage is TRBV29-1 and J usage is TRBJ2-3; TRBD2 aligns across 14 bases. This CDR3 spans 16 amino acids. The V gene's germline CDR1 is SQVTM and CDR2 ANQGSEA. The junction had 12 bases not matched to a gene; V was cut back by 7 bases and J by 6 bases. The CDR3 reads CSAQTSGRAKADTQYF. The CDR3 nucleotides read TGCAGCGCTCAGACTAGCGGGAGGGCGAAGGCGGATACGCAGTATTTT.

V is TRBV6-5 and J is TRBJ2-1; 7 nucleotides align to TRBD1. V was pared by 5 bases and J by 4 bases, with 8 bases of the junction left unmatched. The germline gives CDR1 MNHEY, CDR2 SVGAGI. This CDR3 comprises 15 residues. The CDR3: CASSPTGSLYNEQFF. The CDR3 DNA is TGTGCCAGCAGTCCGACAGGGTCCCTTTACAATGAGCAGTTCTTC.

The V call is TRBV2, the J call TRBJ2-7; TRBD1 matches 7 bases. The trim removed 5 bases at V and 2 bases at J, leaving 9 bases unmatched. The V gene's germline CDR1 is SNHLY and CDR2 FYNNEI. The CDR3 length is 15 residues. The CDR3 DNA is TGTGCCAGCAGTTACGCCGGGACAGCTACCTACGAGCAGTACTTC. Protein product: CASSYAGTATYEQYF.

The table lists this clone with a count of one. V and J are TRBV13 and TRBJ2-7, with TRBD2 matching over 12 bases. This CDR3 spans 16 amino acids. CDR1 is PRHDT, CDR2 FYEKMQ, per germline (reference sequence). The V gene end was trimmed by 5 bases and the J gene end by 3 bases; junction bases not matched to a gene: 8. This chain's CDR3 is CASSTGTSGPNYEQYF. The CDR3 region has the DNA TGTGCCAGCAGCACCGGGACTAGCGGGCCCAACTACGAGCAGTACTTC.

V and J are TRBV4-1 and TRBJ2-1; D uncertain. Germline V gene data show CDR1 as MGHRA and CDR2 as YSYEKL. This CDR3 contains 16 residues. V was cut by 0 bases and J by 4 bases, with 13 bases left in between. CDR3 sequence reads: CASSQDLAGRYNEQFF. The CDR3 bases are TGCGCCAGCAGCCAAGATTTGGCTGGAAGATACAATGAGCAGTTCTTC.

This clone has a single count. This chain links TRBV2 with TRBJ1-4, with D maybe TRBD1 (6 bases). This CDR3 has 14 amino acids. Trimming removed 2 bases from V and 8 bases from J, with 12 bases in between. CDR1 SNHLY and CDR2 FYNNEI come from the germline V gene. The CDR3 loop reads CASSESRGREKLFF. The CDR3 DNA reads as TGTGCCAGCAGTGAATCCAGGGGACGGGAAAAACTGTTTTTT.

The rearrangement joins TRBV28 to TRBJ2-6; 10 nucleotides agree with TRBD2. The CDR3 extends over 22 amino acids. Losses at the gene ends were 7 bases for V and 0 bases for J; bases not matched to a gene: 21. Germline loops: CDR1 MDHEN, CDR2 SYDVKM. The CDR3 sequence is CASIHYLPSGSLRVSGANVLTF. DNA of the CDR3: TGTGCCAGCATCCATTACCTGCCTAGCGGGAGTCTGCGGGTCTCTGGGGCCAACGTCCTGACTTTC.

This clone was recorded once. The chain has TRBV5-1 and TRBJ2-3; 14 nucleotides align to TRBD2. The CDR3 is 18 residues long. The ends lost 3 bases at V and 2 bases at J; junction bases unmatched: 8. Germline V gene lookup returns CDR1 SGHRS and CDR2 YFSETQ. The chain's CDR3 is CASSSPGLAGVITDTQYF. CDR3 coding DNA: TGCGCCAGCAGCTCACCGGGACTAGCGGGAGTAATCACAGATACGCAGTATTTT.

On this clone itself: Additional DNA sequences in this sample encode the identical CDR3. V is TRBV28 and J is TRBJ2-3; D not resolved. V was trimmed by 2 bases and J by 0 bases, leaving 9 bases between them. The CDR3 is made up of 15 amino acids. Germline V gene lookup returns CDR1 MDHEN and CDR2 SYDVKM. In DNA, the CDR3 is TGTGCCAGCAGTTTAGGCCAGACTAGCACAGATACGCAGTATTTT. It specifies CASSLGQTSTDTQYF.

V gene TRBV2 combines with J gene TRBJ2-7; D not resolved. The V and J ends lost 4 bases and 2 bases respectively, with 15 bases between them. CDR1 and CDR2 from the germline V gene are SNHLY and FYNNEI. This CDR3 region has 15 residues. CDR3 protein: CASSGSGSFTYEQYF. CDR3 bases: TGTGCCAGCAGTGGATCTGGGTCGTTTACCTACGAGCAGTACTTC.